This T cell receptor beta chain emerged from a study of PD-L1 blockade in urothelial cancer (TCRdb year 2017). Looking at the study overall: Therapy was started at some point between 2014 and 2016 for all patients, and atezolizumab 1,200 mg was administered intravenously every 3 weeks. About 85% of the 29 patients were males with bladder-origin urothelial cancer, and about 65% of the roughly 30 reported a prior smoking history. Patients had an ECOG performance status of 0 or 1 and had received between 0 and 3 prior chemotherapy regimens. Blood samples were analyzed 3 weeks after the start of treatment (second dose) and 6 weeks after the start of treatment. Blood samples gave a median of around 140,000 T cells and under 85,000 unique TCRs, with a median clonality of 0.080. Somatic, immune and clinical correlates of response to PD-L1 blockade with atezolizumab in urothelial cancer were the focus of an exploratory multi-omic analysis. Pretreatment tumor samples and matched peripheral blood, collected serially before and after atezolizumab treatment, underwent TCR sequencing. Durable clinical benefit was defined as a progression-free survival longer than 6 months, and TCR features were additionally tested against progression-free survival and overall survival. In the same patients, whole exome sequencing and RNA sequencing of pretreatment tumors were performed in addition to TCR sequencing. Durable clinical benefit was achieved by nine patients but not by the remaining 20. Some 30 patients had pretreatment blood TCR-seq, around 25 had at least one posttreatment blood collection, and around 25 had tumor TCR-seq.

The time point label for this specimen denotes: pretreatment peripheral blood. The cohort comprised around 31 patients with locally advanced or metastatic urothelial carcinoma treated at Memorial Sloan Kettering on a trial protocol. Peripheral blood mononuclear cells were collected pretreatment and during treatment, with between 1 and 8 total time points obtained per patient. The Qiagen DNeasy Blood extraction kit was used to purify genomic DNA from total PBMCs and from tumor samples. Collected pretreatment and during treatment, PBMCs were isolated and stored as previously described. The germline V gene sets CDR1 to KGHSH and CDR2 to LQKENI. The junction shows trimming of 3 bases on V and 3 bases on J, and the gene matches do not reach 2 bases of it. The CDR3 numbers 14 residues from cysteine through phenylalanine. Here the CDR3 DNA is all that survives: 42 bases in frame from base 1. Each PCR received spiked-in synthetic TCR analog templates so that absolute template abundance could be estimated from read counts. The immunoSEQ assay was used to amplify TCRbeta CDR3 regions from genomic DNA with bias-controlled V and J gene primers. Sequencing of rearranged TCRbeta segments was performed at approximately 20X coverage. Under the source paper's analysis protocol: Clustering was used to correct sequencing errors, and CDR3s were annotated against IMGT to assign V, D and J genes. Downstream analyses used only productive TCRbeta rearrangements, leaving out any out-of-frame or stop-codon sequences. Clonality was calculated as one minus the Shannon entropy normalized by the log of the number of unique productive sequences. Fisher's exact test with Benjamini-Hochberg correction, using a cutoff of adjusted p below 0.01, was how clones that differed between time points or between blood and tumor were identified. TCRdb took this table from immuneACCESS and kept in-frame rearrangements with V and J called. Such tables lack part of the clones; where checked against another copy, unresolved V genes explain under half of the gap, and the rest is unexplained. V and J calls and clone size are those listed in that table; D and trimming were worked out from the DNA. This sample has 85,000 to 95,000 clones in its table, and approximately 88% of those were observed once. Roughly 0.97% of the sample belongs to the ten largest clones.

Findings and caveats that apply to the study as a whole: Because the sample size was small (n = 29) and many of the analyses were exploratory, the results are meant to be hypothesis-generating. A pretreatment peripheral blood TCR clonality below the median was linked to improved progression-free and overall survival. Greater expansion of tumor-associated TCR clones in peripheral blood 3 weeks after the start of treatment was observed in patients with durable benefit (n of about 21, p = 0.022).

Comments on this clone: There is no known antigen for this receptor. It has no much larger one-base neighbor in the sample; base qualities were not kept.

Recombination joined TRBV18 with TRBJ1-1, with 9 bases matching TRBD1. The source was PBMCs, collected around atezolizumab (anti-PD-L1) treatment. The sequence was collected from a woman of 80 years or more with urothelial cancer. The nucleotide sequence reads TGTGCCAGCTCACCCAGGACAGGGGACACTGAAGCTTTCTTT. This gives the protein CASSPRTGDTEAFF.